This TCR beta chain was observed in a study of Graves' ophthalmopathy and Graves' hyperthyroidism. Points on this clonotype: Its specificity is not known.

RNA transcripts were the template, and TCR beta CDR3 regions were amplified from them. HTBI primers primed a first-round RT-PCR, and a second-round multiplex PCR followed. TCRdb called the multiplex PCR reads again in MiXCR, with one record for every CDR3 protein. This table has some 520,000 distinct CDR3 sequences, 13% to 15% appearing once. The CDR3 covers 15 residues. After removal of 3 bases from V and 4 bases from J, the junction contained 8 bases not matched to a gene. The V gene's germline CDR1 is LNHDA and CDR2 SQIVND (reference sequence). Findings of the study overall: A model of 13 signatures distinguished ophthalmopathy from stable hyperthyroidism at under 90% sensitivity and approximately 77% specificity. The model's ophthalmopathy progression predictions had approximately 71% sensitivity and 72.22% specificity. Blood repertoires reportedly contained most expanded thyroid clonotypes above 0.001 frequency.

The sequence came from a woman aged 30 to 39 with Graves' ophthalmopathy. The sample comprised blood. The chain combines TRBV19 with TRBJ2-5; 7 bases fit TRBD1. CDR3 DNA: TGTGCCAGTAGTATCACAGGGGAACAAATAGAGACCCAGTACTTC. Protein product: CASSITGEQIETQYF.